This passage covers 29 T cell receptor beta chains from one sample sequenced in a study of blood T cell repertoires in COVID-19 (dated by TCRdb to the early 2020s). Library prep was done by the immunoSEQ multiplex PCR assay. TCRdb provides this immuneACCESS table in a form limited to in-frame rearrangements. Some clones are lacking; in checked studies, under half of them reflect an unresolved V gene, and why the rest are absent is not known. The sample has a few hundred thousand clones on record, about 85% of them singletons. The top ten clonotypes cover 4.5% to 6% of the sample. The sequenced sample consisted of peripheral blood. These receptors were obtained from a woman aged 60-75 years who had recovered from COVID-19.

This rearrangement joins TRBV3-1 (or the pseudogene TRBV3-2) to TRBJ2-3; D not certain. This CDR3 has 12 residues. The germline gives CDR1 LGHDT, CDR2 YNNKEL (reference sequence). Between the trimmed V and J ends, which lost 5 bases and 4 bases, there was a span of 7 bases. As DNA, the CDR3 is TGTGCCAGCAGCATCGAGTCAGATACGCAGTATTTT. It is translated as CASSIESDTQYF.

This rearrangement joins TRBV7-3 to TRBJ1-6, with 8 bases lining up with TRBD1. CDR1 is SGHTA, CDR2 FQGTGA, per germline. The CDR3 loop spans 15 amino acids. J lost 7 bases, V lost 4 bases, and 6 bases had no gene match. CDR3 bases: TGTGCCAGCAGCTCCCTAGGACAGGGCAATTCACCCCTCCACTTT. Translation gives CASSSLGQGNSPLHF.

The CDR3 nucleotides are TGCAGCGTTTTAGAATCCTCCTACGAGCAGTACTTC. It yields the protein CSVLESSYEQYF. The chain employs TRBV29-1 and TRBJ2-7; D not resolved. CDR1 is SQVTM, CDR2 ANQGSEA, per germline. The CDR3 length is 12 residues. The V end was cut by 5 bases, the J end by 0 bases, with 8 bases between.

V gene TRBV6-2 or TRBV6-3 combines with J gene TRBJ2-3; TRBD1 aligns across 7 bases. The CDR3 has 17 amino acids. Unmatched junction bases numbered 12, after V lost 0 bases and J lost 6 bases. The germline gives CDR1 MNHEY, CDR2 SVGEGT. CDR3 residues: CASSYSPGQTSSDTQYF. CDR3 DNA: TGTGCCAGCAGTTACTCCCCGGGACAGACATCCTCGGATACGCAGTATTTT.

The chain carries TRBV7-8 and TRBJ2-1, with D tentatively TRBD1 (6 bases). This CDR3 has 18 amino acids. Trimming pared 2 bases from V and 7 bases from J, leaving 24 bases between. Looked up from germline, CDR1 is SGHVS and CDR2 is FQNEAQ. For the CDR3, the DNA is TGTGCCAGCAGCTTAAGGGACACCTGGTTCGAGTCGCGGAATGAGCAGTTCTTC. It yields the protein CASSLRDTWFESRNEQFF.

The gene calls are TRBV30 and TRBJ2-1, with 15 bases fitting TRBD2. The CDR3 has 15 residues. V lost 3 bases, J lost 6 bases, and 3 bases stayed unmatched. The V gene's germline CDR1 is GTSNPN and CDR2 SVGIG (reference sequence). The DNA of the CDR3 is TGTGCCTGGAGCATGGGACTAGCGGGGGGCAATGAGCAGTTCTTC. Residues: CAWSMGLAGGNEQFF.

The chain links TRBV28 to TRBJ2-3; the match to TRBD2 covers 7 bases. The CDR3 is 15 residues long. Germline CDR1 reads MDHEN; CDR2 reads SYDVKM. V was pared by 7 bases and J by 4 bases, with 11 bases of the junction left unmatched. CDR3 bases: TGTGCCAGCAATCAACGGGGGGTTATCTCAGATACGCAGTATTTT. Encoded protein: CASNQRGVISDTQYF.

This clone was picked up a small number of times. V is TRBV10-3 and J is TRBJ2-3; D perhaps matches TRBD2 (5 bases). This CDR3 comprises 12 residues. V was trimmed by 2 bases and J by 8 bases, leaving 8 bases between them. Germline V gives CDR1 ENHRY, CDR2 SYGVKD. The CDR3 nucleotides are TGTGCCATCAGTGAGCGAGAGGGTACGCAGTATTTT. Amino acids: CAISEREGTQYF.

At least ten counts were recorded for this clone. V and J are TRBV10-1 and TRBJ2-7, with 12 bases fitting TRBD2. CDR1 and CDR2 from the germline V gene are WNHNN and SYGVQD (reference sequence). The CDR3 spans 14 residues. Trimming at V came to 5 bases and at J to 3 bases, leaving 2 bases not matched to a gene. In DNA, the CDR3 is TGCGCCAGCAGTCGGACTAGCGGGGTCTACGAGCAGTACTTC. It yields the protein CASSRTSGVYEQYF.

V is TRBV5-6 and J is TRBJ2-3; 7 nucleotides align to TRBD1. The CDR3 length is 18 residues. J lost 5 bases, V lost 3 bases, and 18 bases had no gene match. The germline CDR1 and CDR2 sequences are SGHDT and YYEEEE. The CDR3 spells CASSWRLWQGVRGDTQYF. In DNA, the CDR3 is TGTGCCAGCAGCTGGCGCCTTTGGCAGGGGGTTAGGGGAGATACGCAGTATTTT.

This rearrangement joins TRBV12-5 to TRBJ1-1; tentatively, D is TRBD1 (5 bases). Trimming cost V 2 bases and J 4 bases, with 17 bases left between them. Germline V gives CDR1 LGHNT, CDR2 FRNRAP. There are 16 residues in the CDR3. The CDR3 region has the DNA TGTGCTAGTGGTTTGTCTGTTGGCAGGGTCAGCACTGAAGCTTTCTTT. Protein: CASGLSVGRVSTEAFF.

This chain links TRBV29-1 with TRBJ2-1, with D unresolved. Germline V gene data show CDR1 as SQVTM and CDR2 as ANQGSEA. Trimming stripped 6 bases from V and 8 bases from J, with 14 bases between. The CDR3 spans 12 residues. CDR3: CSVRLVWDEQFF. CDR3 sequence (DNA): TGCAGCGTCAGACTGGTTTGGGATGAGCAGTTCTTC.

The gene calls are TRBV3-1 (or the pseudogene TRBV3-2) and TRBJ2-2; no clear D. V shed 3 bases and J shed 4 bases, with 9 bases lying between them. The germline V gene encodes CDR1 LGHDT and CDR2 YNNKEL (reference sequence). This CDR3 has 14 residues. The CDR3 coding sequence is TGTGCCAGCAGCCAGGGCGTGAGCACCGGGGAGCTGTTTTTT. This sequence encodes CASSQGVSTGELFF.

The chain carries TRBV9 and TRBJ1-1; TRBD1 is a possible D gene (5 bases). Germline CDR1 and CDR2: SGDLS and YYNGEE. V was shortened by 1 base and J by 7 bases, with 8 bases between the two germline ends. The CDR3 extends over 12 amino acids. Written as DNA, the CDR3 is TGTGCCAGCAGCGTATGGGGGGGTGAAGCTTTCTTT. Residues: CASSVWGGEAFF.

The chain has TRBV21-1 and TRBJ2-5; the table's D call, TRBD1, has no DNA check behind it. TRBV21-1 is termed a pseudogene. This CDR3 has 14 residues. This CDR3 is CASSNPRERETQYF. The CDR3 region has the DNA TGTGCCAGCAGCAACCCCAGGGAAAGGGAGACCCAGTACTTC.

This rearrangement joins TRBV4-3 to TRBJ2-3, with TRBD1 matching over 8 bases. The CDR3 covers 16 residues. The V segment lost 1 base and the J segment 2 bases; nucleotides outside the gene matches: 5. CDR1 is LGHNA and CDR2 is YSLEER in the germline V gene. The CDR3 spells CASSQGTGQFTDTQYF. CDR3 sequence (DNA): TGCGCCAGCAGCCAAGGGACAGGGCAATTCACAGATACGCAGTATTTT.

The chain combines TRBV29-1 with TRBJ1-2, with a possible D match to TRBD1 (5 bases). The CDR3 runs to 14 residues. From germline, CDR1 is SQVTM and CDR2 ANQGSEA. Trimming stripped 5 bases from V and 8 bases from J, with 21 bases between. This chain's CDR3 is CSVLTAGSRIGYTF. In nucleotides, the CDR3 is TGCAGCGTTCTCACGGCAGGGTCGAGAATAGGCTACACCTTC.

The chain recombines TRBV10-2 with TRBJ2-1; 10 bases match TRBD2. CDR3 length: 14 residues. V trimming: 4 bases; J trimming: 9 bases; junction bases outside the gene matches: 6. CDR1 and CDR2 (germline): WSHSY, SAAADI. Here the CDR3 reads CASSGVAGGTEQFF. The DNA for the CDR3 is TGCGCCAGCAGTGGAGTAGCGGGGGGCACTGAGCAGTTCTTC.

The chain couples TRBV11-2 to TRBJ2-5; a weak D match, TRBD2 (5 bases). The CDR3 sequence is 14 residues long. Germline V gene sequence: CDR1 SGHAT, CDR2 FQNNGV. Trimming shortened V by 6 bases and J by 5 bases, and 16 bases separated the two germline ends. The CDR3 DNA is TGTGCCAGCAGTGGAGGAAGGGCGAGGGAGACCCAGTACTTC. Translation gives CASSGGRARETQYF.

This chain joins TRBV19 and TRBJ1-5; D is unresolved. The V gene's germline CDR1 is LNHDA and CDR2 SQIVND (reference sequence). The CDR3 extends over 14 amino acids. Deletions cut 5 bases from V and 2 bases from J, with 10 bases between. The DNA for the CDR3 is TGTGCCAGTAGTGAGCATTCGGGCAATCAGCCCCAGCATTTT. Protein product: CASSEHSGNQPQHF.

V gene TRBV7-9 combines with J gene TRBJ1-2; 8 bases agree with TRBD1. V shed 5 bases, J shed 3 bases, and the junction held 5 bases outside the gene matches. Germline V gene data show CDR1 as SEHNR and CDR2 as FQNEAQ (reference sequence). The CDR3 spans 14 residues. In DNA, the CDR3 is TGTGCCAGCAGCGCAACGACAGGGGACTATGGCTACACCTTC. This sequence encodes CASSATTGDYGYTF. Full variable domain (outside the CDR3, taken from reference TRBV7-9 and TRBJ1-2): DTGVSQNPRHKITKRGQNVTFRCDPISEHNRLYWYRQTLGQGPEFLTYFQNEAQLEKSRLLSDRFSAERPKGSFSTLEIQRTEQGDSAMYLCASSATTGDYGYTFGSGTRLTVV.

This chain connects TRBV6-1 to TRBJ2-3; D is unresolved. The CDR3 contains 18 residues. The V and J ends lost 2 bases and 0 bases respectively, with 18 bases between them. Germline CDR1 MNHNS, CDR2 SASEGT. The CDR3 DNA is TGTGCCAGCAGTGAAAGTTTATGGTCCTCTAGGAGCACAGATACGCAGTATTTT. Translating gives CASSESLWSSRSTDTQYF.

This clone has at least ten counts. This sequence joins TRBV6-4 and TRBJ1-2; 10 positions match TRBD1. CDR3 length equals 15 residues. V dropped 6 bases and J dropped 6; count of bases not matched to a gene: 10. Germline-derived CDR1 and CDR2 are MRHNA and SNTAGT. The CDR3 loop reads CASSPTGQGVNGYTF. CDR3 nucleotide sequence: TGTGCCAGCAGCCCGACCGGACAGGGGGTAAATGGCTACACCTTC.

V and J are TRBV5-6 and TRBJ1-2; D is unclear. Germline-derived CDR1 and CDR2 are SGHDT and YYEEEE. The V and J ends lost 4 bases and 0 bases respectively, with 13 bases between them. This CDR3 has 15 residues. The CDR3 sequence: CASSIGRLANYGYTF. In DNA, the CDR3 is TGTGCCAGCAGCATCGGCCGTCTAGCTAACTATGGCTACACCTTC. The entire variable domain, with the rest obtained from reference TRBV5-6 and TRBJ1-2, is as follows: DAGVTQSPTHLIKTRGQQVTLRCSPKSGHDTVSWYQQALGQGPQFIFQYYEEEERQRGNFPDRFSGHQFPNYSSELNVNALLLGDSALYLCASSIGRLANYGYTFGSGTRLTVV.

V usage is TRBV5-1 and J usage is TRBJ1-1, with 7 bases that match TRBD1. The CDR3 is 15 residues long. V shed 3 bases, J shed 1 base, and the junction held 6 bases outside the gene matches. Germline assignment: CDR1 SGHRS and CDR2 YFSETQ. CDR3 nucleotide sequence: TGCGCCAGCAGCTCGGGGGGGACAGCGAACACTGAAGCTTTCTTT. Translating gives CASSSGGTANTEAFF. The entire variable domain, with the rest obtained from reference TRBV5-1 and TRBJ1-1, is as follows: KAGVTQTPRYLIKTRGQQVTLSCSPISGHRSVSWYQQTPGQGLQFLFEYFSETQRNKGNFPGRFSGRQFSNSRSEMNVSTLELGDSALYLCASSSGGTANTEAFFGQGTRLTVV.

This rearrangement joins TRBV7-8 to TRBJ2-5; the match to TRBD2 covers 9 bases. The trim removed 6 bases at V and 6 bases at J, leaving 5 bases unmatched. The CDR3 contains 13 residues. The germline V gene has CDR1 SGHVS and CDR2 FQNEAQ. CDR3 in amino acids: CASSLSGGKTQYF. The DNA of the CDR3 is TGTGCCAGCAGTTTAAGCGGGGGGAAGACCCAGTACTTC. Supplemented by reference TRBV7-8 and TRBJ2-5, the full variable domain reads GAGVSQSPRYKVAKRGQDVALRCDPISGHVSLFWYQQALGQGPEFLTYFQNEAQLDKSGLPSDRFFAERPEGSVSTLKIQRTQQEDSAVYLCASSLSGGKTQYFGPGTRLLVL.

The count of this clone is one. The CDR3 DNA sequence: TGTGCCAGCAGCTTAATCAGAAATAATTCACCCCTCCACTTT. It is translated as CASSLIRNNSPLHF. The rearrangement joins TRBV7-3 to TRBJ1-6; D unresolved. Germline assignment: CDR1 SGHTA and CDR2 FQGTGA. This CDR3 has 14 residues. V lost 1 base to trimming and J lost 5 bases, with 6 bases between them.

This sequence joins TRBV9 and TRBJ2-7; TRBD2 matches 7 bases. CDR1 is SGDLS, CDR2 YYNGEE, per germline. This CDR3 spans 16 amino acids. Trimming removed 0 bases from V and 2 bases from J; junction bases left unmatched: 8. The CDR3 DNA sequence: TGTGCCAGCAGCGTAGGAGCGGGGATTCAAACCTACGAGCAGTACTTC. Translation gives CASSVGAGIQTYEQYF.

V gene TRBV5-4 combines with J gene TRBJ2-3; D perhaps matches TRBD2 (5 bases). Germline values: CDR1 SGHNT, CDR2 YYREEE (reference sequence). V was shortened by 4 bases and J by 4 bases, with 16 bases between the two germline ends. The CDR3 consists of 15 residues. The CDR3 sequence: CASSIWGVVADTQYF. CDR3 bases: TGTGCCAGCAGCATTTGGGGAGTTGTCGCAGATACGCAGTATTTT.